A single T cell receptor (beta chain) is shown here with its context. This sample was included in a study of blood T cell repertoires in COVID-19. About the study: The United States, Italy and Spain supplied acute and convalescent COVID-19 samples.

Assay used: immunoSEQ multiplex PCR; TCRdb lists only in-frame clones, some missing. The sample records nearly 70,000 clones, about nine tenths being singletons. Trimming took off 8 bases at V and 4 bases at J, with 26 bases between the two ends. The CDR3 consists of 17 residues. The germline V gene encodes CDR1 MDHEN and CDR2 SYDVKM. The sequencing sample was made of peripheral blood. This TCR was sampled from a woman between 65 and 79 years old with acute or convalescent COVID-19. V usage is TRBV28 and J usage is TRBJ1-2, with TRBD1 as a possible D gene (5 bases). The CDR3 DNA is TGTGCCAGCGGGGTTGGGGGAGGAGCCCGAGGGGCCTATGGCTACACCTTC. It encodes CASGVGGGARGAYGYTF.